Below, 13 T cell receptor beta chains from the same sample are listed, as sequenced in a study of blood T cells in healthy people across ages (dated by TCRdb to the mid-2010s). Libraries were built with 5' RACE. Sequencing instrument: Illumina HiSeq 2500. A second PCR of roughly 6 to 11 cycles was run with a J-beta primer mix and a sample-barcoded 5' primer. TCRdb itself trimmed the public reads at Q25 with fastp, ran MiXCR and retained productive beta chains. Rows with one shared CDR3 protein collapse into an entry with the most common genes and DNA. The sample has approximately 780,000 distinct CDR3 sequences on record, about a quarter of them singletons. Over 2.5% of the sample rests with the top ten. This same sample was also taken into another study, of T cells of mothers and their children.

Sequenced material: blood. These receptors originate from a boy between 10 and 17 years old in good health.

This chain uses TRBV4-1 with TRBJ2-5; 9 bases match TRBD2. The J call may not be correct, given that the DNA end is closer to TRBJ2-7. Germline CDR1 MGHRA, CDR2 YSYEKL. The CDR3 length is 16 residues. CDR3 sequence: CASSQDRLAGLYEQYF. The CDR3 DNA is TGCGCCAGCAGCCAAGATCGGCTAGCGGGGCTCTACGAGCAGTACTTC.

The gene calls are TRBV12-3 or TRBV12-4 and TRBJ2-2; perhaps D is TRBD1 or TRBD2 (5 bases each). The CDR3 has 14 residues. Trimming left V 3 bases short and J 6 bases short, with 11 bases between. CDR3 region: CASSFRENSGELFF. The CDR3 DNA reads TGTGCCAGCAGTTTCAGGGAGAATTCCGGGGAGCTGTTTTTT.

The V call is TRBV3-1, the J call TRBJ2-1; 9 positions agree with TRBD1. There are 15 residues in the CDR3. Per the germline V gene, CDR1 is LGHDT and CDR2 is YNNKEL (reference sequence). The V gene end was trimmed by 4 bases and the J gene end by 5 bases; junction bases not matched to a gene: 6. This CDR3 reads CASSPPGTGNNEQFF. In nucleotides, the CDR3 is TGTGCCAGCAGCCCACCCGGGACAGGGAACAATGAGCAGTTCTTC.

V usage is TRBV28 and J usage is TRBJ2-7; a possible D gene is TRBD2 (5 bases). V shed 8 bases and J shed 4 bases, with 15 bases lying between them. CDR3 size: 13 residues. The germline V gene has CDR1 MDHEN and CDR2 SYDVKM. CDR3 nucleotide sequence: TGTGCCAGCCGGAGGACCCCGTCTTACGAGCAGTACTTC. It yields the protein CASRRTPSYEQYF.

This clonotype has more than one count but fewer than ten. The chain carries TRBV5-1 and TRBJ1-2; no reliable D call. Trimming took off 0 bases at V and 4 bases at J, with 13 bases between the two ends. Germline loops: CDR1 SGHRS, CDR2 YFSETQ. The CDR3 consists of 15 residues. Here the CDR3 DNA reads TGCGCCAGCAGCTTGGAATTGACGGGCCGCTATGGCTACACCTTC. Translation: CASSLELTGRYGYTF. The whole variable domain, filled in from reference TRBV5-1 and TRBJ1-2, reads KAGVTQTPRYLIKTRGQQVTLSCSPISGHRSVSWYQQTPGQGLQFLFEYFSETQRNKGNFPGRFSGRQFSNSRSEMNVSTLELGDSALYLCASSLELTGRYGYTFGSGTRLTVV.

The chain links TRBV4-1 to TRBJ2-2; maybe TRBD2 (6 bases). CDR3 length: 15 residues. V was pared by 11 bases and J by 2 bases, with 18 bases between. The germline gives CDR1 MGHRA, CDR2 YSYEKL. This chain's CDR3 is CAAGAGRLNTGELFF. For the CDR3, the DNA is TGCGCCGCCGGGGCGGGGCGTCTAAACACCGGGGAGCTGTTTTTT.

This clonotype was found a few times. The rearrangement uses TRBV20-1 and TRBJ2-1; 9 bases are a match to TRBD2. The CDR3 runs to 13 residues. CDR1 is DFQATT, CDR2 SNEGSKA, per germline (reference sequence). V lost 4 bases and J lost 6; bases outside the gene matches: 4. In DNA form, the CDR3 reads TGCAGTGCTAAAAGCGGGGGGCTCAATGAGCAGTTCTTC. It codes for CSAKSGGLNEQFF.

V usage is TRBV29-1 and J usage is TRBJ2-6; D is unresolved. Trimming left V 6 bases short and J 2 bases short, with 8 bases between. The CDR3 is made up of 13 amino acids. CDR1 is SQVTM, CDR2 ANQGSEA, per germline. CDR3 protein: CSVEFTGANVLTF. CDR3 sequence (DNA): TGCAGCGTCGAGTTTACTGGGGCCAACGTCCTGACTTTC. The variable domain in full, with the rest retrieved from reference TRBV29-1 and TRBJ2-6, is SAVISQKPSRDICQRGTSLTIQCQVDSQVTMMFWYRQQPGQSLTLIATANQGSEATYESGFVIDKFPISRPNLTFSTLTVSNMSPEDSSIYLCSVEFTGANVLTFGAGSRLTVL.

V usage is TRBV12-3 or TRBV12-4 and J usage is TRBJ1-2, with D perhaps matching TRBD1 (6 bases). Trimming cost V 3 bases and J 7 bases, with 21 bases left between them. The length of the CDR3 is 16 residues. The DNA of the CDR3 is TGTGCCAGCAGTTTCTATGGGGGGGGGCGGACGTCTGGCTACACCTTC. Translation gives CASSFYGGGRTSGYTF.

The rearrangement joins TRBV6-5 to TRBJ2-1; 7 bases fit TRBD2. The CDR3 has 16 residues. CDR1 MNHEY and CDR2 SVGAGI come from the germline V gene. V shed 0 bases and J 1 base; nucleotides not matched to a gene: 3. The CDR3 loop reads CASSYSPAGSYNEQFF. CDR3 in DNA: TGTGCCAGCAGTTACTCTCCAGCGGGGTCCTACAATGAGCAGTTCTTC.

The sample holds one count of this clonotype. J is TRBJ2-7 and V is TRBV20-1, with 10 bases that match TRBD1. J was trimmed by 3 bases and V by 6 bases; bases with no gene match: 8. Germline V lookup: CDR1 DFQATT, CDR2 SNEGSKA (reference sequence). The CDR3 spans 14 residues. This chain's CDR3 is CSAPGTGDFYEQYF. As DNA, the CDR3 is TGCAGTGCACCCGGGACAGGGGATTTCTACGAGCAGTACTTC.

This chain uses TRBV25-1 with TRBJ2-7; tentative D call: TRBD1 (5 bases). This CDR3 has 14 amino acids. The germline V gene encodes CDR1 MGHDK and CDR2 SYGVNS. Trimming removed 3 bases from V and 0 bases from J, with 9 bases in between. Here the CDR3 reads CASSEGQYSYEQYF. CDR3 bases: TGTGCCAGCAGTGAGGGGCAGTACTCCTACGAGCAGTACTTC.

This clonotype appeared a single time. The J gene is TRBJ1-2, the V gene TRBV3-1; D not resolved. Germline V gene sequence: CDR1 LGHDT, CDR2 YNNKEL (reference sequence). CDR3 length: 13 amino acids. With 4 bases removed from V and 6 bases from J, the gap between germline ends came to 12 bases. The CDR3, as DNA: TGTGCCAGCAGCCCGGAAAGGGAGGATGGCTACACCTTC. As protein: CASSPEREDGYTF.